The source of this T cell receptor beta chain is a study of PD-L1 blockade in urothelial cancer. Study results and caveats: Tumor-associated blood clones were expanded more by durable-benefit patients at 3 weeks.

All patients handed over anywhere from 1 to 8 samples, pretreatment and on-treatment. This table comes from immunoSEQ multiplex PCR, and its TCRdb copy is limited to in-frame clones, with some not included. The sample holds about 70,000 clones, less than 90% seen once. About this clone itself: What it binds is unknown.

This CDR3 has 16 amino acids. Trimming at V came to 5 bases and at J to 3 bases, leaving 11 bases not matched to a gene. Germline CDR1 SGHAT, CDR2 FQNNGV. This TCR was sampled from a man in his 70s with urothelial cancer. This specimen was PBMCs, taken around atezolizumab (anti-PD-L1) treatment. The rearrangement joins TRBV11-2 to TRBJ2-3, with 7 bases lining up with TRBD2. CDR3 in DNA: TGTGCCAGCAGCCGATCTGGACTAGGTTGGACAGATACGCAGTATTTT. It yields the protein CASSRSGLGWTDTQYF.